The rows below give T cell receptor beta chains drawn from one sample of a study of identical twins. From the 5' RACE reads, TCRdb called clonotypes with MiXCR, one entry per CDR3 protein. The profile shows some 190,000 distinct CDR3 sequences, less than 20% of them singletons. This same sample was also taken into another study, of T cells expressing NK-cell markers.

Material: CD8+ T cells sorted from blood. These receptors came from a woman aged 18-29 years in good health. The CDR3 runs from the conserved cysteine through the conserved F or W. The D gene is left open where the match is weak. Clone sizes are given selectively: once, few, many, or a class where the clone is expanded.

j_call: TRBJ2-7; clone_size: many; v_call: TRBV14; d_call: TRBD1; cdr3_nt: TGTGCCAGCAGCGCGCCCGGGACAGGGATCGAGCAGTACTTC; cdr3_aa: CASSAPGTGIEQYF
j_call: TRBJ2-2; clone_size: -; v_call: TRBV7-9; d_call: TRBD2; cdr3_nt: TGTGCCAGCAGCGCTAGCGGACCCACCGGGGAGCTGTTTTTT; cdr3_aa: CASSASGPTGELFF
j_call: TRBJ2-7; clone_size: few; v_call: TRBV20-1; d_call: TRBD2; cdr3_nt: TGCAGTGCTTGGACTAGCGGGAGCTTCAACGAGCAGTACTTC; cdr3_aa: CSAWTSGSFNEQYF
j_call: TRBJ2-1; clone_size: few; v_call: TRBV3-1; d_call: TRBD2; cdr3_nt: TGTGCCAGCAGCCCCCGGACTAGCGGGAGCTTCATTTTCGGGCAGTTCTTC; cdr3_aa: CASSPRTSGSFIFGQFF
j_call: TRBJ2-1; clone_size: -; v_call: TRBV19; d_call: -; cdr3_nt: TGTGCCAGTAGACTGCTAGGTGAGCAGTTCTTC; cdr3_aa: CASRLLGEQFF
j_call: TRBJ2-1; clone_size: -; v_call: TRBV6-5; d_call: TRBD2; cdr3_nt: TGTGCCAGCAGTTCCCCGGGACTAGCGGCTGAGCAGTTCTTC; cdr3_aa: CASSSPGLAAEQFF
j_call: TRBJ2-5; clone_size: -; v_call: TRBV20-1; d_call: -; cdr3_nt: TGCAGTGCCGATGAGGACCGCGAAGAAGAGACCCAGTACTTC; cdr3_aa: CSADEDREEETQYF
j_call: TRBJ2-1; clone_size: -; v_call: TRBV11-2; d_call: TRBD2; cdr3_nt: TGTGCCAGCAGCCCCGGACCACTAGCGGAGGTCTACAATGAGCAGTTCTTC; cdr3_aa: CASSPGPLAEVYNEQFF
j_call: TRBJ2-6; clone_size: few; v_call: TRBV29-1; d_call: -; cdr3_nt: TGCAGCGTTGTGTGGCGGGCATCCGGGGCCAACGTCCTGACTTTC; cdr3_aa: CSVVWRASGANVLTF
j_call: TRBJ2-5; clone_size: -; v_call: TRBV6-5; d_call: -; cdr3_nt: TGTGCCAGCAGTTCCTTAGCGGAGGGGGGAGAGACCCAGTACTTC; cdr3_aa: CASSSLAEGGETQYF
j_call: TRBJ2-3; clone_size: few; v_call: TRBV5-5; d_call: TRBD2; cdr3_nt: TGTGCCAGCAGCCTGACCGGACTAGCGGGAGATACGCAGTATTTT; cdr3_aa: CASSLTGLAGDTQYF
j_call: TRBJ2-5; clone_size: -; v_call: TRBV9; d_call: -; cdr3_nt: TGTGCCAGCAGCACCGAAGAGACCCAGTACTTC; cdr3_aa: CASSTEETQYF